This TCR beta chain stems from a study of cytomegalovirus exposure and HLA in healthy donors. Study-level information: Earlier sequencing of some 190 million T cells yielded under 120 million unique TCR beta sequences.

The primer mix had 60 Vbeta and 13 Jbeta primers. Clones were read by immunoSEQ multiplex PCR, and TCRdb kept only the in-frame ones, dropping some. This sample carries about 150,000 clones, 65% to 85% of them seen once, and the ten largest clones take 6.5% to 9%. The donors gave bone marrow, and they were healthy. Germline assignment: CDR1 SGHRS and CDR2 YFSETQ. V lost 1 base and J lost 3, with 13 bases in between. The CDR3 is 15 residues long. The source is a woman aged 40 to 50 in good health and CMV-seropositive. The gene calls are TRBV5-1 and TRBJ1-2; the D gene is possibly TRBD1 (5 bases). Sequenced material: PBMCs. CDR3 sequence reads: CASSLSGGTDYGYTF. The CDR3 coding sequence is TGCGCCAGCAGCTTGAGTGGGGGGACTGACTATGGCTACACCTTC.